This is a list of T cell receptor beta chains from one sample in a study of neurological immune-mediated disorders. TCRdb processed the 5' RACE reads anew with MiXCR; each CDR3 protein has one entry. The sample consists of about 16,000 distinct CDR3 sequences, 8.5% to 10% of them appearing once. Source material: CD8+ T cells from blood. These receptors were collected from a man in his fifties or sixties in good health. CDR3s include the opening cysteine and the closing phenylalanine or tryptophan. The D gene is left open where the match is weak. Size values are once, few and many counts, or a class for expanded clones, and some rows have none.

D | size | J | V | CDR3 | DNA
NA | many | TRBJ2-7 | TRBV4-3 | CASGADVASYEQYF | TGCGCCAGCGGCGCCGACGTGGCCTCCTACGAGCAGTACTTC
TRBD1 | many | TRBJ2-7 | TRBV4-2 | CASSQEQGSSYEQYF | TGTGCCAGCAGCCAAGAACAGGGGAGCTCCTACGAGCAGTACTTC
NA | many | TRBJ2-2 | TRBV6-6 | CASSYSGSAGELFF | TGTGCCAGCAGTTACTCAGGTTCTGCCGGGGAGCTGTTTTTT
NA | many | TRBJ2-7 | TRBV20-1 | CSARIASGYEQYF | TGCAGTGCTAGAATAGCCTCGGGCTACGAGCAGTACTTC
TRBD2 | many | TRBJ2-1 | TRBV30 | CAWSGGTSAGGYNEQFF | TGTGCCTGGAGTGGTGGGACGTCCGCGGGGGGGTACAATGAGCAGTTCTTC
TRBD1 | many | TRBJ2-1 | TRBV20-1 | CSARDRLYNEQFF | TGCAGTGCCCGGGACAGGCTCTACAATGAGCAGTTCTTC
NA | many | TRBJ1-3 | TRBV4-1 | CASSQGGRASSGNTIYF | TGCGCCAGCAGCCAAGGGGGGAGGGCCAGCTCTGGAAACACCATATATTTT
NA | many | TRBJ2-1 | TRBV6-4 | CASSDSRRDEQFF | TGTGCCAGCAGTGACTCGAGACGGGATGAGCAGTTCTTC
TRBD1 | many | TRBJ1-1 | TRBV20-1 | CSARDRTGVRLTEAFF | TGCAGTGCTAGAGACCGGACAGGGGTCAGGCTCACTGAAGCTTTCTTT
NA | many | TRBJ2-1 | TRBV5-6 | CASSLAQGWGEQFF | TGTGCCAGCAGCTTGGCACAGGGATGGGGTGAGCAGTTCTTC
TRBD2 | many | TRBJ2-3 | TRBV11-2 | CAISAGRTDTQYF | TGTGCCATCTCAGCGGGGCGCACAGATACGCAGTATTTT
TRBD2 | many | TRBJ2-2 | TRBV6-5 | CASRQVAGNTGELFF | TGTGCCAGCAGACAGGTAGCGGGCAACACCGGGGAGCTGTTTTTT
TRBD1 | many | TRBJ2-1 | TRBV20-1 | CSATGQGPSYNEQFF | TGCAGTGCTACAGGACAGGGCCCGTCCTACAATGAGCAGTTCTTC
NA | many | TRBJ2-1 | TRBV20-1 | CSASPSYNEQFF | TGCAGTGCTTCCCCCTCCTACAATGAGCAGTTCTTC
NA | large | TRBJ2-7 | TRBV7-8 | CASSLAAGINYEQYF | TGTGCCAGCAGCTTAGCGGCGGGCATAAACTACGAGCAGTACTTC
TRBD2 | many | TRBJ2-5 | TRBV20-1 | CSARDHISGAFQETQYF | TGCAGTGCTAGAGATCACATAAGCGGGGCATTCCAAGAGACCCAGTACTTC
NA | many | TRBJ2-2 | TRBV27 | CASSLLRRAPAAGELFF | TGTGCCAGCAGTTTGCTCCGGCGGGCTCCCGCGGCCGGGGAGCTGTTTTTT
NA | many | TRBJ2-3 | TRBV29-1 | CSVEGVTSTDTQYF | TGCAGCGTTGAGGGGGTAACTAGCACAGATACGCAGTATTTT
TRBD1 | many | TRBJ2-7 | TRBV5-6 | CASSREGQGISYEQYF | TGTGCCAGCAGCCGCGAAGGACAGGGGATTTCCTACGAGCAGTACTTC
NA | NA | TRBJ2-5 | TRBV11-2 | CASSQQGKQETQYF | TGTGCCAGCAGCCAGCAGGGAAAGCAAGAGACCCAGTACTTC
TRBD1 | many | TRBJ1-4 | TRBV7-9 | CASTGTANEKLFF | TGTGCCAGTACCGGGACAGCAAATGAAAAACTGTTTTTT
TRBD2 | many | TRBJ2-7 | TRBV27 | CASSPRTSGITYEQYF | TGTGCCAGCAGTCCGAGGACTAGCGGGATAACCTACGAGCAGTACTTC
NA | many | TRBJ1-1 | TRBV12-3/TRBV12-4 | CASSLIGKNTEAFF | TGTGCCAGCAGTTTGATCGGCAAGAACACTGAAGCTTTCTTT
NA | NA | TRBJ2-1 | TRBV10-3 | CAISEAVSVDEQFF | TGTGCCATCAGTGAGGCGGTCAGTGTGGATGAGCAGTTCTTC
NA | few | TRBJ1-4 | TRBV20-1 | CSARDLRAATNEKLFF | TGCAGTGCTAGAGATCTAAGGGCGGCAACTAATGAAAAACTGTTTTTT